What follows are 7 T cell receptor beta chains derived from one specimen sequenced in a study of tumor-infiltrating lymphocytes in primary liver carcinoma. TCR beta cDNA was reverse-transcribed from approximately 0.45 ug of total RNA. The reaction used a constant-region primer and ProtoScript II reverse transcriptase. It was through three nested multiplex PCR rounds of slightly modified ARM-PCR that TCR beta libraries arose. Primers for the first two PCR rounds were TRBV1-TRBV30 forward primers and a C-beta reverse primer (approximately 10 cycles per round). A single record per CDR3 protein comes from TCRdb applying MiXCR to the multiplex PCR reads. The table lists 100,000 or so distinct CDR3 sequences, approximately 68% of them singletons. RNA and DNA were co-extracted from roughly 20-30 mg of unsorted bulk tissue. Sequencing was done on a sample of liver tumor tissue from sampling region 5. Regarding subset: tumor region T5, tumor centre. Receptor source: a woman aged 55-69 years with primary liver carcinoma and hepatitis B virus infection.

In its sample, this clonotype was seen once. Here the CDR3 reads CASSESTRSLTEAFF. The CDR3 DNA sequence: TGTGCCAGCAGTGAAAGTACCAGAAGCTTGACTGAAGCTTTCTTT. The rearrangement uses TRBV2 and TRBJ1-1; D gene uncertain. Germline V CDR1 and CDR2: SNHLY, FYNNEI. V was trimmed by 2 bases and J by 5 bases, leaving 15 bases between them. The CDR3 consists of 15 residues.

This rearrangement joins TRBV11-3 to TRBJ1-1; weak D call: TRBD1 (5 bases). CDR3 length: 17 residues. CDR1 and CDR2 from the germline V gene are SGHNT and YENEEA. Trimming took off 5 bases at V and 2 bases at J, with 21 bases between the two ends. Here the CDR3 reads CASSPKPSRAKNTEAFF. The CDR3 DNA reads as TGTGCCAGCAGCCCAAAGCCGAGCAGGGCTAAAAACACTGAAGCTTTCTTT.

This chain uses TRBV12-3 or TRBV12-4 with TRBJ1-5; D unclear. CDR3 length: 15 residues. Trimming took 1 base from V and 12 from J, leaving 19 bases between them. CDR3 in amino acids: CASSLGRTENHHQHF. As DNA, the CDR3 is TGTGCCAGCAGTTTAGGTCGGACGGAAAATCATCACCAGCATTTT.

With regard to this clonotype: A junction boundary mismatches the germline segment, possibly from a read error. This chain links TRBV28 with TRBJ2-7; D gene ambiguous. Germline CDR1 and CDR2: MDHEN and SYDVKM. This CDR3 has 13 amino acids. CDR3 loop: CTSSPPSPYEQYF. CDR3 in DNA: TGTACCAGCAGTCCACCGAGCCCCTACGAGCAGTACTTC.

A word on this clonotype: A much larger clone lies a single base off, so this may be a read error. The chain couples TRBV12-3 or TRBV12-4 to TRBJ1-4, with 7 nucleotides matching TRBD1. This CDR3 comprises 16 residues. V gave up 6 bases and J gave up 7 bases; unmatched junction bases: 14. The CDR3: CASRGRTGRHSEKLFF. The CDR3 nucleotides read TGTGCCAGCAGAGGTCGGACAGGACGACATAGTGAAAAACTGTTTTTT.

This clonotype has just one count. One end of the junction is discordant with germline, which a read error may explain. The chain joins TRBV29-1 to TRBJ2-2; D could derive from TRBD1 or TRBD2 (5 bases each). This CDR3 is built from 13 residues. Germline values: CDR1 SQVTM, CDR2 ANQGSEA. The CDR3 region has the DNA TGCGGCGTCACGGGGCACTCGCGAGGGGAGCTGTTTTTT. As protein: CGVTGHSRGELFF.

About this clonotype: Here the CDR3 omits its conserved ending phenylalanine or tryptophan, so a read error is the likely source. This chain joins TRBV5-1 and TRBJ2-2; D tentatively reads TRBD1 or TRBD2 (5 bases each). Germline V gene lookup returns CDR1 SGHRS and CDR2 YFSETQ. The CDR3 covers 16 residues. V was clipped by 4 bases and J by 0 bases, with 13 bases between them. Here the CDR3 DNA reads TGCGCCAGCAGCACGGTGAGGGACGCGAACACCGGGGAGCTGTTTTCT. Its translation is CASSTVRDANTGELFS.